This T cell receptor beta chain derives from a study of T cell responses to AZD1222 COVID-19 vaccine. Study findings and constraints: Baseline serostatus was positive in only a handful of AZD1222 recipients. Spike-specific TCR breadth and depth both grew after two AZD1222 doses. Donors in the cohort were predominantly white British and more often female, and clonal diversity was possibly underestimated.

Sequenced by immunoSEQ multiplex PCR; TCRdb stores in-frame clones only, minus some. In the table there are about 140,000 clones, roughly nine tenths of which are singletons. The V gene lost 6 bases and the J gene lost 6 bases, with 18 bases spanning the gap. Germline V gene sequence: CDR1 KGHSH, CDR2 LQKENI. The CDR3 runs to 14 residues. Investigators merged groups given second doses at roughly 4 or roughly 12 weeks. A word on this clone: Its antigen is unknown.

The origin of this receptor is an adult who received the AZD1222 COVID-19 vaccine. The rearrangement links TRBV18 to TRBJ2-7; the D gene is possibly TRBD2 (5 bases). Sample: peripheral blood, taken 28 days after the second AZD1222 dose. Here the CDR3 reads CASSPLSRAIEQYV. The CDR3 DNA is TGTGCCAGCTCGCCCCTCTCGAGGGCGATCGAGCAGTACGTC.